This T cell receptor (beta chain) was documented in a study of blood T cell repertoires in COVID-19. At the level of the study: T cells, B-cell-depleted T cells, or PBMCs provided the cDNA or gDNA that served as material.

In the authors' workflow: Researchers report that nucleated cell counts were estimated from reference gene primer amplification. The method was immunoSEQ multiplex PCR; TCRdb's version includes in-frame clones alone and lacks a portion of them. V and J calls and clone size are given by that table; D and trimming were obtained from the DNA. The table has 85,000 to 95,000 clones, 76% seen once. The CDR3 is 15 amino acids. Germline assignment: CDR1 SGHRS and CDR2 YFSETQ. V dropped 4 bases and J dropped 7; count of bases not matched to a gene: 10. The sample consisted of peripheral blood. The clonotype originates from a man aged 70 or older with acute or convalescent COVID-19. The chain carries TRBV5-1 and TRBJ2-2, with 7 bases that match TRBD2. The CDR3 sequence is CASSQLAIDDGELFF. The CDR3 DNA reads as TGCGCCAGCAGCCAACTAGCGATCGACGACGGGGAGCTGTTTTTT.